These 27 T cell receptor beta chains originate from one sample sequenced in a study of cytomegalovirus exposure and HLA in healthy donors. Amplification used 60 Vbeta primers and 13 Jbeta primers. Generated by immunoSEQ multiplex PCR, the TCRdb table keeps only in-frame clones and is missing some. The profile shows 35,000 to 45,000 clones, 40% to 60% of them singletons. The sequenced material came from PBMCs. These receptors were taken from a human donor in good health.

This CDR3 is CASSLAGGLGNEQFF. For the CDR3, the DNA is TGTGCCAGCAGCTTAGCGGGGGGGTTGGGAAATGAGCAGTTCTTC. The chain joins TRBV7-8 to TRBJ2-1; 7 bases are shared with TRBD2. Germline values: CDR1 SGHVS, CDR2 FQNEAQ. This CDR3 has 15 residues. J was trimmed by 7 bases and V by 0 bases; bases with no gene match: 6.

V and J are TRBV4-2 and TRBJ1-6; D perhaps matches TRBD1 (6 bases). V shed 2 bases and J shed 8 bases, with 13 bases lying between them. The CDR3 is 15 amino acids. In germline, CDR1 is LGHNA, CDR2 YNFKEQ. In nucleotides, the CDR3 is TGTGCCAGCAGCCAAACCACAGGGCAAGATTCACCCCTCCACTTT. Encoded protein: CASSQTTGQDSPLHF.

The chain uses TRBV7-9 and TRBJ2-3, with 9 bases that match TRBD2. The CDR3 covers 14 residues. CDR1 SEHNR and CDR2 FQNEAQ come from the germline V gene (reference sequence). The junction had 4 bases not matched to a gene; V was cut back by 7 bases and J by 2 bases. The CDR3 is CASISSGDTDTQYF. The DNA for the CDR3 is TGTGCCAGCATTTCTAGCGGGGACACAGATACGCAGTATTTT. The variable domain in full, with the rest retrieved from reference TRBV7-9 and TRBJ2-3, is DTGVSQNPRHKITKRGQNVTFRCDPISEHNRLYWYRQTLGQGPEFLTYFQNEAQLEKSRLLSDRFSAERPKGSFSTLEIQRTEQGDSAMYLCASISSGDTDTQYFGPGTRLTVL.

This clone came up a few times. This chain uses TRBV20-1 with TRBJ2-5; a possible D gene is TRBD1 (5 bases). This CDR3 contains 11 residues. Per germline, CDR1 DFQATT and CDR2 SNEGSKA (reference sequence). V was cut by 6 bases and J by 4 bases, with 9 bases left in between. CDR3 DNA sequence: TGCAGTGCGCAGGGCCCAGAGACCCAGTACTTC. This translates into CSAQGPETQYF.

This clone came up a few times. The genes are TRBV5-3 and TRBJ1-5; 9 nucleotides align to TRBD1. TRBV5-3 is an ORF for which the function is uncertain. J gave up 2 bases and V 5 bases, and 20 bases lay outside the gene matches. This CDR3 has 20 residues. The CDR3 DNA is TGTGCCAGAAGGGTTCTGGGAGACATGACAGGGGGAAGTTGCAATCAGCCCCAGCATTTT. Amino acids: CARRVLGDMTGGSCNQPQHF.

This clone was picked up one time. The chain uses TRBV6-5 and TRBJ1-5, with 10 bases aligning to TRBD1. The V gene end was trimmed by 10 bases and the J gene end by 2 bases; junction bases not matched to a gene: 8. This CDR3 has 15 amino acids. Germline CDR1 is MNHEY and CDR2 is SVGAGI. CDR3 residues: CATRTGGGGNQPQHF. The CDR3 DNA is TGTGCCACCAGGACAGGGGGGGGAGGCAATCAGCCCCAGCATTTT.

The chain combines TRBV7-2 with TRBJ2-1; 9 bases are shared with TRBD2. Germline CDR1 reads SGHTA; CDR2 reads FQGNSA. This CDR3 spans 15 amino acids. V dropped 2 bases and J dropped 9; count of bases not matched to a gene: 8. CDR3 sequence: CASSLRREGRGEQFF. CDR3 sequence (DNA): TGTGCCAGCAGCTTAAGGCGGGAGGGAAGAGGTGAGCAGTTCTTC.

V is TRBV10-3 and J is TRBJ2-5; TRBD2 matches at 14 bases. The V and J ends lost 4 bases and 3 bases, in that order; junction bases with no gene match: 7. The CDR3 contains 17 residues. Germline CDR1 is ENHRY and CDR2 is SYGVKD. CDR3 DNA: TGTGCCATCAGTGTTGGGGGGACTAGCGGGAGTAAAGAGACCCAGTACTTC. It yields the protein CAISVGGTSGSKETQYF.

The V call is TRBV6-6, the J call TRBJ1-2; D unresolved. The CDR3 sequence is 14 residues long. The ends were cut back, 6 bases at V and 1 base at J, with 12 bases in the middle. Germline-derived CDR1 and CDR2 are MNHNY and SVGAGI (reference sequence). Here the CDR3 reads CASSSQQVNYGYTF. CDR3 DNA: TGTGCCAGCAGCTCACAGCAGGTTAACTATGGCTACACCTTC.

This clone is judged medium-sized. The CDR3 nucleotides read TGTGCCAGCAGCTCCCGCGGGACTAGCGACAAACCCTTTTACAATGAGCAGTTCTTC. This sequence encodes CASSSRGTSDKPFYNEQFF. The chain joins TRBV5-4 to TRBJ2-1; 10 bases are shared with TRBD2. Looked up from germline, CDR1 is SGHNT and CDR2 is YYREEE (reference sequence). V shed 3 bases and J 4 bases; nucleotides not matched to a gene: 16. The CDR3 totals 19 residues. The variable domain in full, completed from reference TRBV5-4 and TRBJ2-1, reads ETGVTQSPTHLIKTRGQQVTLRCSSQSGHNTVSWYQQALGQGPQFIFQYYREEENGRGNFPPRFSGLQFPNYSSELNVNALELDDSALYLCASSSRGTSDKPFYNEQFFGPGTRLTVL.

This chain uses TRBV6-5 with TRBJ2-7; 9 nucleotides agree with TRBD1. The length of the CDR3 is 15 residues. The V gene's germline CDR1 is MNHEY and CDR2 SVGAGI. Losses at the gene ends were 6 bases for V and 0 bases for J; bases not matched to a gene: 6. The CDR3 coding sequence is TGTGCCAGCAGCAAACAGGGGGCCCGCTCCTACGAGCAGTACTTC. Protein: CASSKQGARSYEQYF.

The chain combines TRBV19 with TRBJ1-4; D is ambiguous. Deletions cut 3 bases from V and 10 bases from J, with 6 bases between. In germline, CDR1 is LNHDA, CDR2 SQIVND (reference sequence). This CDR3 comprises 11 residues. Here the CDR3 DNA reads TGTGCCAGTAGTATGTCGCGAAAACTGTTTTTT. This gives the protein CASSMSRKLFF.

The CDR3 loop reads CASSPTGGEQYF. The CDR3 DNA reads TGTGCCAGCAGTCCAACAGGGGGCGAGCAGTACTTC. V usage is TRBV6-5 and J usage is TRBJ2-7, with TRBD1 matching over 8 bases. The CDR3 extends over 12 amino acids. V lost 5 bases to trimming and J lost 6 bases; unmatched junction nucleotides: 3. Germline V lookup: CDR1 MNHEY, CDR2 SVGAGI.

There are a few counts of this clone. V is TRBV7-9 and J is TRBJ1-1; D gene ambiguous. With 5 bases removed from V and 1 base from J, the gap between germline ends came to 14 bases. The CDR3 length is 15 residues. Per the germline V gene, CDR1 is SEHNR and CDR2 is FQNEAQ (reference sequence). The CDR3 protein is CASSPPRGRNTEAFF. The DNA of the CDR3 is TGTGCCAGCAGCCCCCCGAGAGGGAGGAACACTGAAGCTTTCTTT.

The sample holds a few counts of this clone. The chain carries TRBV27 and TRBJ1-4; D may be TRBD1 (6 bases). There are 15 residues in the CDR3. From germline, CDR1 is MNHEY and CDR2 SMNVEV (reference sequence). Trimming pared 5 bases from V and 8 bases from J, leaving 18 bases between. CDR3 DNA sequence: TGTGCCAGCAGTCCCCGTGGCAGGGGAATCGAAAAACTGTTTTTT. Translating gives CASSPRGRGIEKLFF.

The chain couples TRBV30 to TRBJ2-2; unclear D gene. Germline-derived CDR1 and CDR2 are GTSNPN and SVGIG (reference sequence). V dropped 0 bases and J dropped 1 base, with 6 bases sitting between them. This CDR3 comprises 14 residues. This chain's CDR3 is CAWSVNMNTGELFF. CDR3 nucleotide sequence: TGTGCCTGGAGTGTAAACATGAACACCGGGGAGCTGTTTTTT.

V is TRBV10-3 and J is TRBJ1-4; D unclear. The CDR3 covers 12 residues. V was shortened by 2 bases and J by 8 bases, with 6 bases between the two germline ends. Germline V gene data show CDR1 as ENHRY and CDR2 as SYGVKD. DNA for the CDR3: TGTGCCATCAGTGAGGGGAGCGAAAAACTGTTTTTT. Protein product: CAISEGSEKLFF.

This rearrangement joins TRBV7-3 to TRBJ2-3, with 13 nucleotides matching TRBD2. This CDR3 is 18 amino acids long. Germline V lookup: CDR1 SGHTA, CDR2 FQGTGA. V shed 4 bases, J shed 0 bases, and the junction held 7 bases outside the gene matches. The CDR3 region is CASSSTSGGSSSTDTQYF. DNA for the CDR3: TGTGCCAGCAGCTCGACTAGCGGGGGGTCATCTAGCACAGATACGCAGTATTTT.

This clone was found a few times. The chain uses TRBV28 and TRBJ1-4, with D unresolved. This CDR3 region has 14 residues. Looked up from germline, CDR1 is MDHEN and CDR2 is SYDVKM. V dropped 3 bases and J dropped 7 bases, with 12 bases sitting between them. The CDR3 is CASSLLGRFEKLFF. CDR3 bases: TGTGCCAGCAGTTTGTTAGGGAGGTTTGAAAAACTGTTTTTT.

This clone ranks as medium-sized. This chain uses TRBV6-5 with TRBJ1-2; 7 nucleotides agree with TRBD1. Unmatched junction bases numbered 5, after V lost 5 bases and J lost 2 bases. Germline V gene data show CDR1 as MNHEY and CDR2 as SVGAGI. The CDR3 is made up of 14 amino acids. The CDR3 protein is CASSTQQGNYGYTF. CDR3 bases: TGTGCCAGCAGTACCCAACAGGGGAACTATGGCTACACCTTC.

In the case of this clone: Since no conserved phenylalanine or tryptophan closes the CDR3, a read error is the likely cause. No DNA is shown, since the ends of the CDR3 on it are uncertain; the CDR3 is the one TCRdb lists. The V and J genes are TRBV6-5 and TRBJ2-6; the table's TRBD2 call for D was not verified on the DNA. Germline CDR1 is MNHEY and CDR2 is SVGAGI. Termini included, the CDR3 measures 10 amino acids. CDR3 residues: CASWREKAVL.

V usage is TRBV14 and J usage is TRBJ1-1; D perhaps matches TRBD1 (5 bases). CDR1 is SGHDN and CDR2 is FVKESK in the germline V gene. This CDR3 has 17 amino acids. V was pared by 4 bases and J by 4 bases, with 22 bases between. The CDR3 loop reads CASSPPPQWGRRTEAFF. The CDR3 DNA sequence: TGTGCCAGCAGCCCGCCTCCCCAGTGGGGGAGGCGCACTGAAGCTTTCTTT.

The chain combines TRBV19 with TRBJ2-3; 7 nucleotides align to TRBD1. V shed 4 bases, J shed 1 base, and the junction held 2 bases outside the gene matches. CDR1 LNHDA and CDR2 SQIVND come from the germline V gene (reference sequence). The CDR3 has 14 residues. CDR3 sequence (DNA): TGTGCCAGTAGTAACAGGGGAGGCACAGATACGCAGTATTTT. This sequence encodes CASSNRGGTDTQYF.

This chain uses TRBV6-4 with TRBJ2-1, with D tentatively TRBD2 (7 bases). The V gene's germline CDR1 is MRHNA and CDR2 SNTAGT. V lost 4 bases to trimming and J lost 2 bases, with 12 bases between them. The CDR3 is made up of 15 amino acids. This CDR3 is CASSAEGGTYNEQFF. DNA of the CDR3: TGTGCCAGCAGTGCGGAGGGGGGGACCTACAATGAGCAGTTCTTC.

The chain links TRBV4-3 to TRBJ1-2; tentative D call: TRBD1 (6 bases). Trimming cost V 11 bases and J 4 bases, with 17 bases left between them. Germline CDR1 is LGHNA and CDR2 is YSLEER. This CDR3 contains 13 residues. DNA for the CDR3: TGCGCCTCCACAGGGCAGGGTGGCTATGGCTACACCTTC. Translating gives CASTGQGGYGYTF.

This clone was observed a handful of times. The chain combines TRBV4-3 with TRBJ2-3, with 11 bases matching TRBD2. Germline values: CDR1 LGHNA, CDR2 YSLEER. Trimming took 6 bases from V and 8 from J; bases not matched to a gene: 22. The CDR3 loop spans 19 amino acids. This chain's CDR3 is CASSAYLLGVAGGGGTQYF. DNA of the CDR3: TGCGCCAGCAGTGCCTACCTACTCGGGGTAGCGGGAGGGGGGGGTACGCAGTATTTT.

The chain links TRBV5-4 to TRBJ2-6; 7 bases are shared with TRBD1. The V gene end was trimmed by 4 bases and the J gene end by 2 bases; junction bases not matched to a gene: 3. The CDR3 extends over 15 amino acids. Looked up from germline, CDR1 is SGHNT and CDR2 is YYREEE (reference sequence). The CDR3: CASSQQGTGANVLTF. The CDR3 DNA reads as TGTGCCAGCAGCCAACAGGGGACTGGGGCCAACGTCCTGACTTTC.